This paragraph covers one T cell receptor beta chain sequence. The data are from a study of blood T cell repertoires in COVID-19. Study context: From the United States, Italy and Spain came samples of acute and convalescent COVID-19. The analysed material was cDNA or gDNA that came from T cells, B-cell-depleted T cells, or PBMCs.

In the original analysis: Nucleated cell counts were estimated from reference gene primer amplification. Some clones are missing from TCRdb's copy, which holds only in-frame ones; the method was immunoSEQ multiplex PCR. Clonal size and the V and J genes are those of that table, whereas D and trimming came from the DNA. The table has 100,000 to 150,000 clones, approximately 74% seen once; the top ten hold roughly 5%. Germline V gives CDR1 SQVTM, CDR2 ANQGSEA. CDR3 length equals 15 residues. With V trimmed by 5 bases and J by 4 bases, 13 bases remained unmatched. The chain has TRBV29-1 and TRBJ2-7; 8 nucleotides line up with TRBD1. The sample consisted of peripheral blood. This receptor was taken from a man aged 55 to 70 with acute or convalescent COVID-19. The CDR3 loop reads CSVQAGGLSKYEQYF. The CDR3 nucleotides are TGCAGCGTTCAGGCAGGGGGCTTATCGAAGTACGAGCAGTACTTC.